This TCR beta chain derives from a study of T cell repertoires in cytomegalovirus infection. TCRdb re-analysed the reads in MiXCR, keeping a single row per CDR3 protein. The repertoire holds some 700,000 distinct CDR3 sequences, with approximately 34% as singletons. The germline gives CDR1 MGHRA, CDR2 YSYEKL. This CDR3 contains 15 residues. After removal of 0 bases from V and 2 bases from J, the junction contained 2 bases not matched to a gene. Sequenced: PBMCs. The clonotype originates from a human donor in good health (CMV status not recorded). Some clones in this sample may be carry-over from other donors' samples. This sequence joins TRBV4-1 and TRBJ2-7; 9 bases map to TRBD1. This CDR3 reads CASSQERQGAYEQYF. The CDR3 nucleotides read TGCGCCAGCAGCCAAGAGAGACAGGGGGCCTACGAGCAGTACTTC.